This TCR beta chain originates from a study of cytotoxic CD8 clonotypes in ibrutinib-treated CLL. Regarding the study as a whole: Sustained-remission and progressing patients' sampling times differed.

Frozen PBMC stocks contributed about 2.2 micrograms of genomic DNA to the TCR beta libraries. Comment on this clone: What it recognizes is unknown.

Some clones are missing from TCRdb's copy, which holds only in-frame ones; the method was immunoSEQ multiplex PCR. The table records over 250,000 clones, roughly three quarters of them present only once. The source of this sequence is a human donor with chronic lymphocytic leukemia. Source: PBMCs, taken at disease progression, from a patient treated with ibrutinib.

The CDR3 coding sequence is TGTGCCAGCAGCTTACGAGGGGGTCCGAACACCGGGGAGCTGTTTTTT. Its translation is CASSLRGGPNTGELFF. V and J are TRBV7-9 and TRBJ2-2; weak D call: TRBD1 (6 bases). V dropped 2 bases and J dropped 0 bases, with 10 bases sitting between them. CDR3 length equals 16 residues. Germline-derived CDR1 and CDR2 are SEHNR and FQNEAQ (reference sequence). Combining the CDR3 with reference TRBV7-9 and TRBJ2-2 gives the whole variable domain DTGVSQNPRHKITKRGQNVTFRCDPISEHNRLYWYRQTLGQGPEFLTYFQNEAQLEKSRLLSDRFSAERPKGSFSTLEIQRTEQGDSAMYLCASSLRGGPNTGELFFGEGSRLTVL.